The 23 T cell receptor beta chains given below trace back to one sample, sequenced in a study of OX40 agonist ivuxolimab in advanced cancers. TCRdb keeps only in-frame clones here, not all; method: immunoSEQ multiplex PCR. The table lists around 49,000 clones, approximately 87% of them singletons. Sample: CD4+ or CD8+ T cells sorted from blood, taken in a trial of the OX40 agonist ivuxolimab. Receptors were obtained from an adult with an advanced solid tumor such as melanoma, head and neck, liver or kidney cancer.

The chain couples TRBV4-2 to TRBJ2-7, with 7 nucleotides matching TRBD1. J gave up 3 bases and V 0 bases, and 5 bases lay outside the gene matches. CDR3 size: 15 residues. The V gene's germline CDR1 is LGHNA and CDR2 YNFKEQ. The CDR3 sequence: CASSQENRGGYEQYF. CDR3 bases: TGTGCCAGCAGCCAAGAAAACAGGGGTGGCTACGAGCAGTACTTC.

This rearrangement joins TRBV6-5 to TRBJ2-7, with D possibly matching TRBD1 (6 bases). The CDR3 spans 15 residues. The V gene lost 6 bases and the J gene lost 0 bases, with 15 bases spanning the gap. CDR1 is MNHEY and CDR2 is SVGAGI in the germline V gene. CDR3 sequence: CASRLDRPSSYEQYF. The DNA for the CDR3 is TGTGCCAGCAGACTAGACAGGCCAAGCTCCTACGAGCAGTACTTC.

V usage is TRBV5-6 and J usage is TRBJ2-5, with D perhaps TRBD2 (6 bases). The CDR3 has 15 amino acids. Germline CDR1 SGHDT, CDR2 YYEEEE. The V end lost 1 base, the J end lost 5 bases, and 15 bases lay between the germline ends. CDR3 loop: CASSLITSLGETQYF. The CDR3 DNA reads TGTGCCAGCAGCTTGATTACTAGCTTGGGGGAGACCCAGTACTTC. Filled out from reference TRBV5-6 and TRBJ2-5, the complete variable domain reads DAGVTQSPTHLIKTRGQQVTLRCSPKSGHDTVSWYQQALGQGPQFIFQYYEEEERQRGNFPDRFSGHQFPNYSSELNVNALLLGDSALYLCASSLITSLGETQYFGPGTRLLVL.

The chain has TRBV4-3 and TRBJ1-1; 10 nucleotides align to TRBD1. CDR1 LGHNA and CDR2 YSLEER come from the germline V gene. The ends lost 4 bases at V and 1 base at J; junction bases unmatched: 9. The CDR3 has 17 amino acids. CDR3 loop: CASSRDRGGSGNTEAFF. The CDR3 DNA follows: TGCGCCAGCAGCCGGGACAGGGGAGGCTCAGGGAACACTGAAGCTTTCTTT.

The chain carries TRBV28 and TRBJ2-2; no reliable D call. This CDR3 spans 15 amino acids. V was shortened by 3 bases and J by 4 bases, with 12 bases between the two germline ends. Germline V gene lookup returns CDR1 MDHEN and CDR2 SYDVKM. The CDR3 sequence: CASSLIRVGTGELFF. The CDR3 region has the DNA TGTGCCAGCAGTTTGATTAGGGTGGGCACCGGGGAGCTGTTTTTT.

The rearrangement uses TRBV4-3 and TRBJ2-6, with TRBD1 matching over 9 bases. This CDR3 is 19 amino acids long. In germline, CDR1 is LGHNA, CDR2 YSLEER. With V trimmed by 3 bases and J by 2 bases, 11 bases remained unmatched. The CDR3, as DNA: TGCGCCAGCAGCCATCGGACAGGGGAGGTTGTAGCTGGGGCCAACGTCCTGACTTTC. Translation: CASSHRTGEVVAGANVLTF.

J is TRBJ1-2 and V is TRBV6-5, with D unclear. The CDR3 runs 14 residues. Trimming left V 7 bases short and J 7 bases short, with 19 bases between. The V gene's germline CDR1 is MNHEY and CDR2 SVGAGI. The CDR3 DNA reads TGTGCCAGCACGTATGGAGGTGGCGTAATTGGCTACACCTTC. Its translation: CASTYGGGVIGYTF.

The rearrangement joins TRBV2 to TRBJ2-3, with 8 nucleotides matching TRBD1. Germline CDR1 reads SNHLY; CDR2 reads FYNNEI. V was clipped by 0 bases and J by 5 bases; unmatched bases: 4. This CDR3 is built from 15 residues. The CDR3 here is CASSEAIQGGDTQYF. The CDR3 DNA reads as TGTGCCAGCAGTGAAGCAATACAGGGGGGAGATACGCAGTATTTT.

This chain joins TRBV4-3 and TRBJ2-1, with TRBD2 as a possible D gene (7 bases). The CDR3 sequence is 14 residues long. Germline V gives CDR1 LGHNA, CDR2 YSLEER. The V gene lost 1 base and the J gene lost 10 bases, with 14 bases spanning the gap. For the CDR3, the DNA is TGCGCCAGCAGCCAAGGGGGGGCTAGCGGAGAGCAGTTCTTC. Translating it yields CASSQGGASGEQFF.

The V and J genes are TRBV5-1 and TRBJ1-1; D gene unclear. CDR3 length: 14 amino acids. Germline CDR1 reads SGHRS; CDR2 reads YFSETQ. V lost 1 base to trimming and J lost 7 bases, with 14 bases between them. The CDR3 DNA is TGCGCCAGCAGCTTGACGGAGTGGCCGCTTGAAGCTTTCTTT. Amino acids: CASSLTEWPLEAFF.

The chain combines TRBV4-3 with TRBJ1-4; TRBD1 matches at 7 bases. With V trimmed by 0 bases and J by 4 bases, 11 bases remained unmatched. CDR3 length equals 18 residues. Looked up from germline, CDR1 is LGHNA and CDR2 is YSLEER. The CDR3 nucleotides are TGCGCCAGCAGCCAAGATTCCCCCGGGACAGCAAGTAATGAAAAACTGTTTTTT. Its protein is CASSQDSPGTASNEKLFF.

J is TRBJ2-5 and V is TRBV9; the D call may be TRBD1 or TRBD2 (5 bases each). Trimming left V 2 bases short and J 5 bases short, with 10 bases between. The germline V gene has CDR1 SGDLS and CDR2 YYNGEE. CDR3 length: 13 amino acids. CDR3 loop: CASSVGGMETQYF. CDR3 in DNA: TGTGCCAGCAGCGTTGGGGGTATGGAGACCCAGTACTTC. Full variable domain (outside the CDR3, taken from reference TRBV9 and TRBJ2-5): DSGVTQTPKHLITATGQRVTLRCSPRSGDLSVYWYQQSLDQGLQFLIQYYNGEERAKGNILERFSAQQFPDLHSELNLSSLELGDSALYFCASSVGGMETQYFGPGTRLLVL.

This chain joins TRBV18 and TRBJ1-2; D not certain. CDR3 size: 14 residues. V was clipped by 0 bases and J by 5 bases, with 10 bases between them. Germline V gene data show CDR1 as KGHSH and CDR2 as LQKENI. CDR3 sequence reads: CASSPPELPYGYTF. In nucleotides, the CDR3 is TGTGCCAGCTCACCACCGGAGCTGCCGTATGGCTACACCTTC.

Remarks on this clone: A read error is possible here, since a much larger clone lies one base away. The chain couples TRBV13 to TRBJ2-3; D is unresolved. Trimming took 4 bases from V and 0 from J, leaving 5 bases between them. The germline V gene has CDR1 PRHDT and CDR2 FYEKMQ (reference sequence). This CDR3 spans 13 amino acids. The CDR3 nucleotides are TGTGCCAGCAGCTCCCAGAGCACAGATACGCAGTATTTT. Translating it yields CASSSQSTDTQYF.

The chain employs TRBV18 and TRBJ2-7; no clear D. V lost 3 bases and J 0 bases, leaving 9 bases between the germline ends. Germline V gene lookup returns CDR1 KGHSH and CDR2 LQKENI. CDR3 length: 14 amino acids. CDR3 nucleotides: TGTGCCAGCTCACCCCCTCGTGGCTCCTACGAGCAGTACTTC. As protein: CASSPPRGSYEQYF.

This chain uses TRBV7-3 with TRBJ2-2; TRBD1 agrees at 9 bases. CDR3 length equals 17 residues. The junction had 13 bases not matched to a gene; V was cut back by 4 bases and J by 7 bases. Germline-derived CDR1 and CDR2 are SGHTA and FQGTGA. The CDR3 region is CASSSGPGTGINGELFF. Written as DNA, the CDR3 is TGTGCCAGCAGCTCCGGACCCGGGACAGGGATAAACGGGGAGCTGTTTTTT.

V usage is TRBV6-5 and J usage is TRBJ1-2; D is ambiguous. The CDR3 sequence is 12 residues long. V shed 8 bases and J shed 6 bases, with 13 bases lying between them. Germline values: CDR1 MNHEY, CDR2 SVGAGI. For the CDR3, the DNA is TGTGCCAGCGCGAGCCAGCGGCATGGCTACACCTTC. Its protein product is CASASQRHGYTF.

The rearrangement joins TRBV14 to TRBJ1-1, with no clear D. Germline lookup yields CDR1 SGHDN and CDR2 FVKESK. Between the trimmed V and J ends, which lost 5 bases and 5 bases, there was a span of 18 bases. The CDR3 is 15 amino acids. The CDR3 nucleotides are TGTGCCAGCAGCATCCGACACTTTTCTGGGACTGAAGCTTTCTTT. As protein: CASSIRHFSGTEAFF.

The CDR3 coding sequence is TGTGCCAGCAGGGACAGGGGTTACGGCTACACCTTC. This codes for CASRDRGYGYTF. The rearrangement joins TRBV28 to TRBJ1-2; 9 bases align to TRBD1. V lost 6 bases, J lost 8 bases, and 4 bases stayed unmatched. There are 12 residues in the CDR3. Germline lookup yields CDR1 MDHEN and CDR2 SYDVKM.

The chain couples TRBV18 to TRBJ2-3; D is unclear. With 3 bases removed from V and 0 bases from J, the gap between germline ends came to 4 bases. The CDR3 is 13 amino acids. Germline CDR1 and CDR2: KGHSH and LQKENI. CDR3 in DNA: TGTGCCAGCTCACCTCATAGCACAGATACGCAGTATTTT. Protein: CASSPHSTDTQYF.

J is TRBJ2-5 and V is TRBV25-1, with TRBD1 matching 11 bases. The length of the CDR3 is 17 residues. Germline CDR1 and CDR2: MGHDK and SYGVNS. The V segment lost 4 bases and the J segment 5 bases; nucleotides outside the gene matches: 12. As DNA, the CDR3 is TGTGCCAGCAGTGGAAGGGATGGGACAGGGGGTTTCGAGACCCAGTACTTC. Translating it yields CASSGRDGTGGFETQYF. Drawing the rest from reference TRBV25-1 and TRBJ2-5, the complete variable domain is EADIYQTPRYLVIGTGKKITLECSQTMGHDKMYWYQQDPGMELHLIHYSYGVNSTEKGDLSSESTVSRIRTEHFPLTLESARPSHTSQYLCASSGRDGTGGFETQYFGPGTRLLVL.

The V call is TRBV7-9, the J call TRBJ1-1; D is possibly TRBD1 (5 bases). The V end lost 4 bases, the J end lost 0 bases, and 12 bases lay between the germline ends. Germline V CDR1 and CDR2: SEHNR, FQNEAQ (reference sequence). The CDR3 runs to 15 residues. CDR3 residues: CASSSTGYMNTEAFF. The CDR3 DNA is TGTGCCAGCAGCTCCACAGGTTACATGAACACTGAAGCTTTCTTT.

The genes are TRBV4-3 and TRBJ1-1; D unclear. The germline CDR1 and CDR2 sequences are LGHNA and YSLEER. V gave up 4 bases and J gave up 4 bases, with 10 bases separating them. CDR3 length: 13 amino acids. DNA of the CDR3: TGCGCCAGCAGCCCCGGACTGGGCACTGAAGCTTTCTTT. The encoded protein is CASSPGLGTEAFF.